These 24 T cell receptor beta chains came from one sample sequenced in a study of shared clonotypes between healthy human individuals. Assay used: immunoSEQ multiplex PCR; TCRdb lists only in-frame clones, some missing. The sample lists approximately 1.9 million clones, 93% seen once, with over 1.5% in the top ten. Terminally differentiated effector memory CD45RA+ cells were left out of the naive CD8 fraction, which was CD45RO-negative and positively selected for CCR7. Sequencing used naive CD8+ T cells from PBMCs. The receptors originated from a man aged 18 to 35 in good health. Some clones in this sample may be carry-over from other donors' samples.

This rearrangement joins TRBV6-5 to TRBJ2-7; TRBD2 matches 11 bases. After removal of 2 bases from V and 6 bases from J, the junction contained 9 bases not matched to a gene. This CDR3 is 16 amino acids long. Germline values: CDR1 MNHEY, CDR2 SVGAGI. The CDR3 nucleotides are TGTGCCAGCAGTTACAGAGGGCTAGCGGGAGGCGGCGAGCAGTACTTC. Translation gives CASSYRGLAGGGEQYF.

Regarding this clone: This same CDR3 is encoded by further DNA sequences in the sample. In DNA form, the CDR3 reads TGCGCCAGCAGCCAATCTTACCGAACCTACGAGCAGTACTTC. It specifies CASSQSYRTYEQYF. The chain combines TRBV4-1 with TRBJ2-7; D is uncertain. Germline V lookup: CDR1 MGHRA, CDR2 YSYEKL. The V end lost 2 bases, the J end lost 2 bases, and 10 bases lay between the germline ends. This CDR3 has 14 amino acids.

In DNA form, the CDR3 reads TGTGCCAGCAGCCAACTAACAGGGTACAATGAGCAGTTCTTC. Residues: CASSQLTGYNEQFF. The chain uses TRBV14 and TRBJ2-1, with D possibly TRBD1 on 6 matching bases. CDR1 and CDR2 from the germline V gene are SGHDN and FVKESK. V was pared by 2 bases and J by 4 bases, with 9 bases between. The CDR3 has 14 amino acids.

This clone was detected only once. At one of its ends the junction is not consistent with the germline gene, which may arise from a read error. The chain couples TRBV6-1 to TRBJ1-1; TRBD1 agrees at 7 bases. This CDR3 comprises 13 residues. Germline loops: CDR1 MNHNS, CDR2 SASEGT. The chain's CDR3 is CAGRGVTNTEAFF. Written as DNA, the CDR3 is TGTGCCGGCAGGGGGGTCACGAACACTGAAGCTTTCTTT.

This clone was picked up one time. The chain carries TRBV27 and TRBJ2-7; 7 bases fit TRBD2. The CDR3 is 15 amino acids. CDR1 MNHEY and CDR2 SMNVEV come from the germline V gene (reference sequence). After removal of 8 bases from V and 5 bases from J, the junction contained 15 bases not matched to a gene. The CDR3 sequence: CASDRSGPLGNEQYF. The DNA of the CDR3 is TGTGCCAGCGACCGTAGCGGGCCCCTTGGGAACGAGCAGTACTTC.

This rearrangement joins TRBV7-2 to TRBJ2-1; the D gene is possibly TRBD2 (7 bases). The CDR3 is 15 residues long. V lost 4 bases and J 3 bases, leaving 13 bases between the germline ends. Germline-derived CDR1 and CDR2 are SGHTA and FQGNSA. In nucleotides, the CDR3 is TGTGCCAGCAGCTCAGTGGGAGGGGGCTACAATGAGCAGTTCTTC. Translated, it gives CASSSVGGGYNEQFF.

The V gene is TRBV6-1, the J gene TRBJ2-7; TRBD1 agrees at 7 bases. CDR3 length: 13 amino acids. J gave up 2 bases and V 6 bases, and 4 bases lay outside the gene matches. Germline assignment: CDR1 MNHNS and CDR2 SASEGT. The CDR3 coding sequence is TGTGCCAGCAGACGGGACAGCGCCTACGAGCAGTACTTC. Its translation: CASRRDSAYEQYF.

The chain carries TRBV9 and TRBJ2-7; TRBD1 aligns across 7 bases. This CDR3 has 15 amino acids. The germline gives CDR1 SGDLS, CDR2 YYNGEE. J lost 6 bases, V lost 2 bases, and 11 bases had no gene match. CDR3 amino acids: CASSVLPDRPLEQYF. The DNA of the CDR3 is TGTGCCAGCAGCGTCCTACCGGACAGGCCCCTCGAGCAGTACTTC.

This rearrangement joins TRBV27 to TRBJ2-1, with unresolved D. Germline values: CDR1 MNHEY, CDR2 SMNVEV (reference sequence). The CDR3 length is 17 residues. V was shortened by 3 bases and J by 0 bases, with 15 bases between the two germline ends. The DNA of the CDR3 is TGTGCCAGCAGTTTGCCCCTCTACACCCGCTCCTACAATGAGCAGTTCTTC. Amino acid sequence: CASSLPLYTRSYNEQFF.

This rearrangement joins TRBV6-4 to TRBJ1-4; unclear D gene. CDR3 length: 15 amino acids. Germline CDR1 and CDR2: MRHNA and SNTAGT. The V and J ends lost 0 bases and 8 bases respectively, with 13 bases between them. CDR3 region: CASSDSRLGGEKLFF. The CDR3, as DNA: TGTGCCAGCAGTGACTCGAGGCTCGGCGGCGAAAAACTGTTTTTT.

The chain links TRBV2 to TRBJ2-7; no clear D. Trimming took 4 bases from V and 0 from J, leaving 13 bases between them. Germline CDR1 is SNHLY and CDR2 is FYNNEI. The CDR3 runs to 15 residues. The CDR3 region is CASSGSDVTSYEQYF. The DNA of the CDR3 is TGTGCCAGCAGTGGATCGGATGTTACCTCCTACGAGCAGTACTTC.

About this clone itself: Germline is not matched at one junction end, which may reflect a read error. The chain employs TRBV11-2 and TRBJ2-7; D is undetermined. This CDR3 is built from 11 residues. Per the germline V gene, CDR1 is SGHAT and CDR2 is FQNNGV. The CDR3 nucleotides read TGTGCCAGCAGCTTAGGGGCCCAGTCGGACTTC. Amino acids: CASSLGAQSDF.

The chain has TRBV28 and TRBJ1-4; D is perhaps TRBD1 (6 bases). Trimming stripped 2 bases from V and 8 bases from J, with 12 bases between. The CDR3 consists of 14 residues. Germline CDR1 and CDR2: MDHEN and SYDVKM. The CDR3 DNA is TGTGCCAGCAGTTTAGGCAGGGGATACGAAAAACTGTTTTTT. It encodes CASSLGRGYEKLFF.

This clone is a singleton in its sample. The rearrangement joins TRBV5-4 to TRBJ2-7, with 8 bases that match TRBD2. Germline V lookup: CDR1 SGHNT, CDR2 YYREEE (reference sequence). V dropped 1 base and J dropped 2; count of bases not matched to a gene: 8. CDR3 length: 16 residues. CDR3 loop: CASSLRREAETYEQYF. The CDR3 bases are TGTGCCAGCAGCTTGAGGCGGGAGGCAGAGACCTACGAGCAGTACTTC. The entire variable domain, with the rest obtained from reference TRBV5-4 and TRBJ2-7, is as follows: ETGVTQSPTHLIKTRGQQVTLRCSSQSGHNTVSWYQQALGQGPQFIFQYYREEENGRGNFPPRFSGLQFPNYSSELNVNALELDDSALYLCASSLRREAETYEQYFGPGTRLTVT.

The J gene is TRBJ1-2, the V gene TRBV5-4; D unclear. Trimming shortened V by 1 base and J by 3 bases, and 13 bases separated the two germline ends. This CDR3 comprises 15 residues. Germline V gene sequence: CDR1 SGHNT, CDR2 YYREEE (reference sequence). The CDR3 loop reads CASSLTDQVHYGYTF. The CDR3 coding sequence is TGTGCCAGCAGCTTGACCGATCAAGTACACTATGGCTACACCTTC.

The chain joins TRBV15 to TRBJ1-5, with 7 bases lining up with TRBD1. With V trimmed by 3 bases and J by 3 bases, 5 bases remained unmatched. CDR1 is LNHNV, CDR2 YYDKDF, per germline (reference sequence). The CDR3 contains 15 residues. CDR3 DNA sequence: TGTGCCACCAGCAGCAGACAGGGTCCCAATCAGCCCCAGCATTTT. This gives the protein CATSSRQGPNQPQHF. Full variable domain (outside the CDR3, taken from reference TRBV15 and TRBJ1-5): DAMVIQNPRYQVTQFGKPVTLSCSQTLNHNVMYWYQQKSSQAPKLLFHYYDKDFNNEADTPDNFQSRRPNTSFCFLDIRSPGLGDTAMYLCATSSRQGPNQPQHFGDGTRLSIL.

The chain has TRBV5-8 and TRBJ2-1; 9 positions match TRBD2. V shed 3 bases and J 8 bases; nucleotides not matched to a gene: 9. Germline assignment: CDR1 SGHTS and CDR2 YDEGEE. The length of the CDR3 is 15 residues. The DNA for the CDR3 is TGTGCCAGCAGCTCCACTAGCGGGTGGGACGATGAGCAGTTCTTC. Translation gives CASSSTSGWDDEQFF.

The rearrangement uses TRBV25-1 and TRBJ1-2; no firm D call. The CDR3 covers 14 residues. The germline CDR1 and CDR2 sequences are MGHDK and SYGVNS. V was clipped by 1 base and J by 8 bases, with 14 bases between them. CDR3 DNA sequence: TGTGCCAGCAGTGAATCCTGGGCGGGTGACGGCTACACCTTC. Translated: CASSESWAGDGYTF.

The chain carries TRBV7-3 and TRBJ2-7; 7 bases map to TRBD1. Germline CDR1 is SGHTA and CDR2 is FQGTGA. V lost 2 bases, J lost 3 bases, and 7 bases stayed unmatched. CDR3 length: 15 residues. CDR3 protein: CASSLGSGTVYEQYF. The CDR3 DNA follows: TGTGCCAGCAGCTTAGGTTCCGGGACAGTCTACGAGCAGTACTTC. Drawing the rest from reference TRBV7-3 and TRBJ2-7, the complete variable domain is GAGVSQTPSNKVTEKGKYVELRCDPISGHTALYWYRQSLGQGPEFLIYFQGTGAADDSGLPNDRFFAVRPEGSVSTLKIQRTERGDSAVYLCASSLGSGTVYEQYFGPGTRLTVT.

The chain joins TRBV2 to TRBJ1-2, with 7 bases aligning to TRBD1. Germline CDR1 SNHLY, CDR2 FYNNEI. This CDR3 is built from 15 residues. V was clipped by 5 bases and J by 4 bases; unmatched bases: 10. The CDR3 loop is CASSLSQGLGYGYTF. CDR3 sequence (DNA): TGTGCCAGCAGTCTATCACAGGGGTTGGGCTATGGCTACACCTTC.

CDR3 coding DNA: TGTGCCAGCAGTGAACGGACTAGCCGAGACAATGAGCAGTTCTTC. Amino acid sequence: CASSERTSRDNEQFF. The chain links TRBV6-1 to TRBJ2-1, with 8 positions matching TRBD2. The ends lost 2 bases at V and 5 bases at J; junction bases unmatched: 5. This CDR3 region has 15 residues. CDR1 MNHNS and CDR2 SASEGT come from the germline V gene.

As for this clone: At one of its ends the junction is not consistent with the germline gene, which may arise from a read error. The chain carries TRBV28 and TRBJ2-3; possibly TRBD2 for D (7 bases). Germline CDR1 is MDHEN and CDR2 is SYDVKM. CDR3 size: 14 residues. The CDR3 here is CVSSSVGGENTQYF. DNA for the CDR3: TGTGTCAGCAGTTCGGTAGGGGGGGAGAATACGCAGTATTTT.

The CDR3 DNA sequence: TGTGCCAGCAGCCATTCTCCTACCAGGGAGGGCACCGGGGAGCTGTTTTTT. It yields the protein CASSHSPTREGTGELFF. This chain joins TRBV27 and TRBJ2-2; 7 nucleotides agree with TRBD2. Germline assignment: CDR1 MNHEY and CDR2 SMNVEV (reference sequence). There are 17 residues in the CDR3. V shed 6 bases and J 4 bases; nucleotides not matched to a gene: 14.

The CDR3 loop reads CASSLSRGLSSYYGYTF. CDR3 in DNA: TGCGCCAGCAGCTTGAGCAGGGGGCTTTCGTCGTACTATGGCTACACCTTC. The chain employs TRBV5-1 and TRBJ1-2; 8 bases are a match to TRBD1. Trimming cost V 1 base and J 3 bases; bases outside gene matches: 11. Germline V gene data show CDR1 as SGHRS and CDR2 as YFSETQ. This CDR3 has 17 residues.